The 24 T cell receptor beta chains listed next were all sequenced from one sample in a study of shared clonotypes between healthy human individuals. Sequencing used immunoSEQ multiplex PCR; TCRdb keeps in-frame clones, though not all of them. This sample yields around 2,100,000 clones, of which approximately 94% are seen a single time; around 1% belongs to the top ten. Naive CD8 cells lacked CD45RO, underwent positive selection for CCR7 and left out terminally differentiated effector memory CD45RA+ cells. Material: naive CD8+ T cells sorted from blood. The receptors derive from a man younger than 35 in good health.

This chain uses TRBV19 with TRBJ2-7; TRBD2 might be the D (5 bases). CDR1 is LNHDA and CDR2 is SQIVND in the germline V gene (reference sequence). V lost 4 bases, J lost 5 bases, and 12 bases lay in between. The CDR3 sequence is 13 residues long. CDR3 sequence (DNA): TGTGCCAGTAGTAGGTTGGACTTCGACGAGCAGTACTTC. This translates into CASSRLDFDEQYF.

The CDR3 spells CASSSYPTGQNYEQYF. Written as DNA, the CDR3 is TGTGCCAGCAGTTCGTACCCCACAGGACAGAACTACGAGCAGTACTTC. The chain carries TRBV5-4 and TRBJ2-7; maybe TRBD1 (6 bases). CDR1 and CDR2 (germline): SGHNT, YYREEE (reference sequence). V was cut by 5 bases and J by 3 bases, with 21 bases left in between. This CDR3 region has 16 residues.

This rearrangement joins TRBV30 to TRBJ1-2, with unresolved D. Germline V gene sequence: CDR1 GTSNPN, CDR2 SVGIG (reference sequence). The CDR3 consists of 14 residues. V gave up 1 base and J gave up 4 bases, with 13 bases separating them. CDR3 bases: TGTGCCTGGAGTGACCTCGGGGTTAGCTATGGCTACACCTTC. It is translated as CAWSDLGVSYGYTF. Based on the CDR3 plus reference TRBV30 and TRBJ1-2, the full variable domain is SQTIHQWPATLVQPVGSPLSLECTVEGTSNPNLYWYRQAAGRGLQLLFYSVGIGQISSEVPQNLSASRPQDRQFILSSKKLLLSDSGFYLCAWSDLGVSYGYTFGSGTRLTVV.

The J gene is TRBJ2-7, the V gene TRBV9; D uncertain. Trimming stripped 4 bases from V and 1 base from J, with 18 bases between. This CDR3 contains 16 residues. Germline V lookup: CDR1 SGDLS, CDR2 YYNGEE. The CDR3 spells CASSRQAALPSYEQYF. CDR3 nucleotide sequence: TGTGCCAGCAGCCGGCAGGCGGCTCTACCTTCCTACGAGCAGTACTTC.

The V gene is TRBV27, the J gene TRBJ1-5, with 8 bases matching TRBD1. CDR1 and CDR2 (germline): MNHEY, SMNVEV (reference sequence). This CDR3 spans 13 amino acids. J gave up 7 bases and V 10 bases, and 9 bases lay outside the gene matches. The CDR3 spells CAIGQGMGQPQHF. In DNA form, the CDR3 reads TGTGCCATTGGACAGGGTATGGGGCAGCCCCAGCATTTT.

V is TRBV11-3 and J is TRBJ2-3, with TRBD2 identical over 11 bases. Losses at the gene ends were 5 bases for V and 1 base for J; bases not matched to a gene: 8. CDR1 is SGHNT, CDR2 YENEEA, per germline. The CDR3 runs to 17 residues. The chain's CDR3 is CASSRELAGARTDTQYF. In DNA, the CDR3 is TGTGCCAGCAGCCGGGAACTAGCGGGGGCCCGCACAGATACGCAGTATTTT.

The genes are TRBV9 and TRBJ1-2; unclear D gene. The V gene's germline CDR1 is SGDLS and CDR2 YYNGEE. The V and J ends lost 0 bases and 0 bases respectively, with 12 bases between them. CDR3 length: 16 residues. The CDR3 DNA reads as TGTGCCAGCAGCGTAGCGGTAACCGTGACTAACTATGGCTACACCTTC. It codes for CASSVAVTVTNYGYTF.

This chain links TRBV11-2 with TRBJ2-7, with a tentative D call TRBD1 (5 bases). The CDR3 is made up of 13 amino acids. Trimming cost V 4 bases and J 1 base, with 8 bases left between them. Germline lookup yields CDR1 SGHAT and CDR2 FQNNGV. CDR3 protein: CASSSGQSYEQYF. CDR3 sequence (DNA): TGTGCCAGCAGCTCTGGACAATCCTACGAGCAGTACTTC.

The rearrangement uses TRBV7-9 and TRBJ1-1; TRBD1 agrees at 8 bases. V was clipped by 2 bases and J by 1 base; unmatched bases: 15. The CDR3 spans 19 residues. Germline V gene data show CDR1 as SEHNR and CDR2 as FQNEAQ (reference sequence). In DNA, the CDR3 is TGTGCCAGCAGCTTACCCTTGGACAGGGCGATTCGAGAGAACACTGAAGCTTTCTTT. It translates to CASSLPLDRAIRENTEAFF. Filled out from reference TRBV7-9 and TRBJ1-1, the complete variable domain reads DTGVSQNPRHKITKRGQNVTFRCDPISEHNRLYWYRQTLGQGPEFLTYFQNEAQLEKSRLLSDRFSAERPKGSFSTLEIQRTEQGDSAMYLCASSLPLDRAIRENTEAFFGQGTRLTVV.

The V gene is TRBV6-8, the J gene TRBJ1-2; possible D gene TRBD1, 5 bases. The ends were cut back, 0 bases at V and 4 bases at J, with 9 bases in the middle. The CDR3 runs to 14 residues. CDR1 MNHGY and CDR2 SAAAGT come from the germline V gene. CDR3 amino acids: CASSYSIQAYGYTF. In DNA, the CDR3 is TGTGCCAGCAGTTACTCGATACAGGCCTATGGCTACACCTTC.

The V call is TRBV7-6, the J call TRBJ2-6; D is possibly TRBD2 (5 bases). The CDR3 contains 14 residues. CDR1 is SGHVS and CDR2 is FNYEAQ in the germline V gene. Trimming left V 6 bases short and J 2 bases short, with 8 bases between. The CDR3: CASSLAAGANVLTF. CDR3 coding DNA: TGTGCCAGCAGTCTAGCTGCTGGGGCCAACGTCCTGACTTTC.

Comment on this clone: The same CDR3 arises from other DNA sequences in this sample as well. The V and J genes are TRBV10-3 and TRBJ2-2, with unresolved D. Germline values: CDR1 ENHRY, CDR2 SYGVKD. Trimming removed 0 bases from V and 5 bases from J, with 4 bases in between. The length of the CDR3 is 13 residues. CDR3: CAISESGTGELFF. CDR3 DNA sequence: TGTGCCATCAGTGAGTCGGGTACCGGGGAGCTGTTTTTT.

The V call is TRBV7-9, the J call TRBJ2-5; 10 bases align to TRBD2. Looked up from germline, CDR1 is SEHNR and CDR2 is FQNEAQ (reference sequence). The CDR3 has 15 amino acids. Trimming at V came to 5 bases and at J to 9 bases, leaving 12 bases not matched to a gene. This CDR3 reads CASSPSGTSAGAQYF. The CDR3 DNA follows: TGTGCCAGCAGCCCCTCCGGGACTAGCGCTGGGGCCCAGTACTTC.

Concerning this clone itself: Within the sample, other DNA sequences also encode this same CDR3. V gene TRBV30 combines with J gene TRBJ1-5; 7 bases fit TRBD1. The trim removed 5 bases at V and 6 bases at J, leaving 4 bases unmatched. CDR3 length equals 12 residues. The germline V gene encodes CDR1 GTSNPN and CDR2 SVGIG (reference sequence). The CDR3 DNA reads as TGTGCCTGGGACAGGGTGGGTCAGCCCCAGCATTTT. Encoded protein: CAWDRVGQPQHF.

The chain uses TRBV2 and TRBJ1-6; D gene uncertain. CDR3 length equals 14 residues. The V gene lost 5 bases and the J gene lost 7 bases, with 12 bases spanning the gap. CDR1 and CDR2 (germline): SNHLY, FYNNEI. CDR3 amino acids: CASSSGSRNSPLHF. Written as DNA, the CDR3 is TGTGCCAGCAGTTCCGGTTCACGAAATTCACCCCTCCACTTT.

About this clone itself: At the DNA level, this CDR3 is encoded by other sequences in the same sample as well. The CDR3 DNA reads TGTGCCAGCAGCTTACCAGGACCCTACGAGCAGTACTTC. Its translation: CASSLPGPYEQYF. The V and J genes are TRBV7-2 and TRBJ2-7; unclear D gene. V dropped 2 bases and J dropped 2 bases, with 7 bases sitting between them. The CDR3 runs to 13 residues. Germline V lookup: CDR1 SGHTA, CDR2 FQGNSA.

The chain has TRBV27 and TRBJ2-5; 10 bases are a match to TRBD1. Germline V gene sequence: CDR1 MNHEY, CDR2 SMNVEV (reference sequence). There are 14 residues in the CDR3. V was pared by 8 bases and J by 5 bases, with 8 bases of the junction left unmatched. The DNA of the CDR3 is TGTGCCAGCTCGGACAGGGGGGACGGGGAGACCCAGTACTTC. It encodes CASSDRGDGETQYF.

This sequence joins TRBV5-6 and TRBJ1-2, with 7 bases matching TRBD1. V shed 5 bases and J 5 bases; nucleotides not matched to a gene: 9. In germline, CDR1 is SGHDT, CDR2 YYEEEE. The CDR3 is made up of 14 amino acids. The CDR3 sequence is CASRLAGTVYGYTF. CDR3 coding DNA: TGTGCCAGCAGGCTAGCTGGGACAGTTTATGGCTACACCTTC.

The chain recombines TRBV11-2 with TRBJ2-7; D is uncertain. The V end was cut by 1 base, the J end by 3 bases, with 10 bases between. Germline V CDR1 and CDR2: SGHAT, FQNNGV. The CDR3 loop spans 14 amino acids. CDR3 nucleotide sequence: TGTGCCAGCAGCTTAGTACCTGAGGACTACGAGCAGTACTTC. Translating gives CASSLVPEDYEQYF.

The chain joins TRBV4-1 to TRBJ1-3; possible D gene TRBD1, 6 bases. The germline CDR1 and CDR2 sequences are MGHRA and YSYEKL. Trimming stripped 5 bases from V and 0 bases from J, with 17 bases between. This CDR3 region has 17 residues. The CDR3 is CASSDRTLDVSGNTIYF. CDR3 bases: TGCGCCAGCAGCGACAGGACCCTCGATGTCTCTGGAAACACCATATATTTT.

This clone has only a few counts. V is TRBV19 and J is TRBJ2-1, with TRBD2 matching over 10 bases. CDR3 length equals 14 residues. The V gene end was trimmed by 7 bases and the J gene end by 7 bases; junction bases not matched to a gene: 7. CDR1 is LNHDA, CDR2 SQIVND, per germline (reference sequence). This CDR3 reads CASKEAGGGNEQFF. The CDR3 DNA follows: TGTGCCAGTAAAGAAGCGGGAGGGGGGAATGAGCAGTTCTTC.

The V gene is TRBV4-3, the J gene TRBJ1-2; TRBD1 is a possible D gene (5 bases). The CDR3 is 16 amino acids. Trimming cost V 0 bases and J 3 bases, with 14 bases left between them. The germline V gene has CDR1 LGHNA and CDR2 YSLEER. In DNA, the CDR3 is TGCGCCAGCAGCCAAGATCGGGGGAGGGATGACTATGGCTACACCTTC. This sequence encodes CASSQDRGRDDYGYTF.

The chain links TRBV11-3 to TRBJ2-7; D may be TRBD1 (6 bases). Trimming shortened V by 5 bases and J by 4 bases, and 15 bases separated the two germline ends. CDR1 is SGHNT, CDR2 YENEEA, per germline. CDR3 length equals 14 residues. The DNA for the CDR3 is TGTGCCAGCAGCCAGGGACACGGGATGTACGAGCAGTACTTC. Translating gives CASSQGHGMYEQYF.

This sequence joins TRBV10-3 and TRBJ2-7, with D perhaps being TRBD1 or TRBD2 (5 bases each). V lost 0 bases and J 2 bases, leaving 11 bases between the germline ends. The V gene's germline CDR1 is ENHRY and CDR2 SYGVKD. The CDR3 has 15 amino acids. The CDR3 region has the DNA TGTGCCATCAGTGAGTCCAGCAGGGACCCCTACGAGCAGTACTTC. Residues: CAISESSRDPYEQYF.